These 20 T cell receptor beta chains were all obtained from the same sample, sequenced in a study of T cells in localized non-small cell lung cancer. The table came from immunoSEQ multiplex PCR; TCRdb's copy has only in-frame clones and leaves some out. The profile shows roughly 2,500 clones, around 37% of them singletons. The material was normal lung tissue next to the tumor, obtained before any cancer treatment. These TCRs come from a woman between 40 and 69 years old with stage II squamous cell lung carcinoma.

Only a few counts were recorded for this clone. J is TRBJ1-1 and V is TRBV28, with TRBD1 as a possible D gene (6 bases). Germline V gene data show CDR1 as MDHEN and CDR2 as SYDVKM. Between the trimmed V and J ends, which lost 5 bases and 5 bases, there was a span of 18 bases. This CDR3 region has 15 residues. CDR3 DNA sequence: TGTGCCAGCAGTCCCTCTGCGGGGGCCCTTACTGAAGCTTTCTTT. Its translation is CASSPSAGALTEAFF.

V and J are TRBV29-1 and TRBJ2-1; 11 bases are shared with TRBD2. CDR3 size: 14 residues. V was clipped by 4 bases and J by 7 bases; unmatched bases: 6. Germline CDR1 is SQVTM and CDR2 is ANQGSEA. CDR3 protein: CSVAGTSGPNEQFF. As DNA, the CDR3 is TGCAGCGTTGCTGGGACTAGCGGACCGAATGAGCAGTTCTTC.

The chain combines TRBV11-3 with TRBJ1-2; TRBD1 might be the D (5 bases). Trimming took 5 bases from V and 3 from J, leaving 13 bases between them. This CDR3 region has 14 residues. Germline V gene lookup returns CDR1 SGHNT and CDR2 YENEEA. The chain's CDR3 is CASSPGTEHYGYTF. CDR3 in DNA: TGTGCCAGCAGCCCGGGGACGGAGCACTATGGCTACACCTTC.

J is TRBJ2-7 and V is TRBV11-3, with 10 bases that match TRBD1. The CDR3 is 14 residues long. The V gene end was trimmed by 1 base and the J gene end by 6 bases; junction bases not matched to a gene: 3. In germline, CDR1 is SGHNT, CDR2 YENEEA. The CDR3 DNA is TGTGCCAGCAGCTTAGTGGGACAGGGGTCCGAGCAGTACTTC. Its translation is CASSLVGQGSEQYF.

The chain combines TRBV11-3 with TRBJ2-4; possible D gene TRBD1, 5 bases. Germline CDR1 reads SGHNT; CDR2 reads YENEEA. Between the trimmed V and J ends, which lost 5 bases and 1 base, there was a span of 15 bases. The CDR3 is 16 amino acids. CDR3 protein: CASSRQLNVAKNIQYF. CDR3 sequence (DNA): TGTGCCAGCAGCCGACAGCTCAATGTGGCCAAAAACATTCAGTACTTC.

The V and J genes are TRBV23-1 and TRBJ2-7, with TRBD2 matching 7 bases. TRBV23-1 belongs to the ORF category, with a function that is uncertain. The trim removed 6 bases at V and 7 bases at J, leaving 18 bases unmatched. CDR3 length: 16 amino acids. The CDR3 DNA reads as TGCGCCAGCAGCCAAGGACCGGGACCCCTGGGGGGGGAGCAGTACTTC. This translates into CASSQGPGPLGGEQYF.

V gene TRBV18 combines with J gene TRBJ2-1, with D perhaps TRBD1 (6 bases). V lost 6 bases, J lost 5 bases, and 20 bases lay in between. CDR3 length equals 16 residues. Germline values: CDR1 KGHSH, CDR2 LQKENI. The CDR3 DNA reads as TGTGCCAGCTCCCTTCATGGTCCAGGGGAAAACAATGAGCAGTTCTTC. It codes for CASSLHGPGENNEQFF.

The rearrangement joins TRBV2 to TRBJ2-7; 11 bases agree with TRBD2. Trimming cost V 1 base and J 6 bases; bases outside gene matches: 5. Germline V gene lookup returns CDR1 SNHLY and CDR2 FYNNEI. The CDR3 is 15 residues long. CDR3 sequence (DNA): TGTGCCAGCAGTGAAGGATTAGCGGGAGGGGGCGAGCAGTACTTC. Translating gives CASSEGLAGGGEQYF.

This clone has a handful of counts. The chain recombines TRBV19 with TRBJ2-7, with D possibly TRBD2 on 5 matching bases. Trimming left V 3 bases short and J 0 bases short, with 12 bases between. CDR1 and CDR2 from the germline V gene are LNHDA and SQIVND (reference sequence). The CDR3 is 15 residues long. The CDR3 loop is CASSMGWGVSYEQYF. The CDR3 DNA reads TGTGCCAGTAGTATGGGGTGGGGAGTCTCCTACGAGCAGTACTTC.

This clone was seen a handful of times. This rearrangement joins TRBV28 to TRBJ1-1; TRBD1 is a possible D gene (5 bases). The V gene's germline CDR1 is MDHEN and CDR2 SYDVKM. V shed 6 bases and J shed 5 bases, with 16 bases lying between them. The CDR3 covers 14 residues. CDR3 sequence (DNA): TGTGCCAGCAGCCAAGCAGGAGGGGAGACTGAAGCTTTCTTT. Translating gives CASSQAGGETEAFF.

This clone was found a few times. This rearrangement joins TRBV6-8 to TRBJ2-3, with TRBD2 matching over 10 bases. Unmatched junction bases numbered 6, after V lost 6 bases and J lost 0 bases. The germline V gene encodes CDR1 MNHGY and CDR2 SAAAGT. The CDR3 contains 16 residues. The CDR3 DNA sequence: TGTGCCAGCAGACGACTAGCGGGCTCTAGCACAGATACGCAGTATTTT. Translation gives CASRRLAGSSTDTQYF.

This clone was counted a few times. The chain employs TRBV19 and TRBJ2-2; no firm D call. V was shortened by 4 bases and J by 1 base, with 7 bases between the two germline ends. This CDR3 is 14 amino acids long. CDR1 is LNHDA and CDR2 is SQIVND in the germline V gene (reference sequence). The CDR3 here is CASSTDLNTGELFF. The DNA of the CDR3 is TGTGCCAGTAGTACTGACTTGAACACCGGGGAGCTGTTTTTT.

This clone is a singleton in its sample. The chain carries TRBV18 and TRBJ1-5; TRBD1 might be the D (5 bases). V shed 3 bases and J shed 7 bases, with 19 bases lying between them. The CDR3 consists of 16 residues. Germline V CDR1 and CDR2: KGHSH, LQKENI. The chain's CDR3 is CASSPAAPGFGQPQHF. The DNA for the CDR3 is TGTGCCAGCTCACCGGCGGCTCCAGGGTTCGGGCAGCCCCAGCATTTT.

The sample holds a few counts of this clone. The chain recombines TRBV11-3 with TRBJ2-7; D is unresolved. V was shortened by 5 bases and J by 0 bases, with 11 bases between the two germline ends. Germline CDR1 is SGHNT and CDR2 is YENEEA. This CDR3 spans 14 amino acids. The CDR3: CASSPSAVSYEQYF. CDR3 nucleotides: TGTGCCAGCAGCCCCTCGGCAGTCTCCTACGAGCAGTACTTC. Using reference TRBV11-3 and TRBJ2-7 for the parts outside the CDR3, the full variable domain is EAGVVQSPRYKIIEKKQPVAFWCNPISGHNTLYWYLQNLGQGPELLIRYENEEAVDDSQLPKDRFSAERLKGVDSTLKIQPAELGDSAVYLCASSPSAVSYEQYFGPGTRLTVT.

The sample holds a few counts of this clone. J is TRBJ2-7 and V is TRBV6-8; TRBD1 matches at 7 bases. Unmatched junction bases numbered 4, after V lost 4 bases and J lost 4 bases. This CDR3 spans 13 amino acids. The germline gives CDR1 MNHGY, CDR2 SAAAGT. CDR3 residues: CASSFNRGYEQYV. The CDR3 DNA reads as TGTGCCAGCAGTTTCAACAGGGGATACGAGCAGTACGTC.

The chain combines TRBV6-8 with TRBJ2-2; the D is unclear. Germline CDR1 reads MNHGY; CDR2 reads SAAAGT. V was trimmed by 5 bases and J by 3 bases, leaving 16 bases between them. The CDR3 runs 16 residues. CDR3: CASSPVAVLDTGELFF. The CDR3 region has the DNA TGTGCCAGCAGTCCCGTGGCAGTCCTCGACACCGGGGAGCTGTTTTTT.

This clone was seen more than once but under ten times. The chain links TRBV7-5 to TRBJ1-1. TRBV7-5 corresponds to a pseudogene. CDR3 length equals 16 residues. DNA of the CDR3: TGTGCCAGCAGCTTAGCGCTAATTTGGGAGAACACTGAAGCTTTCTTT. Amino acids: CASSLALIWENTEAFF.

V gene TRBV11-3 combines with J gene TRBJ2-1, with 11 bases identical to TRBD1. Germline V lookup: CDR1 SGHNT, CDR2 YENEEA. The CDR3 loop spans 15 amino acids. Trimming at V came to 5 bases and at J to 7 bases, leaving 7 bases not matched to a gene. In DNA form, the CDR3 reads TGTGCCAGCAGCGCCCCGGGACAGGGGGTGAATGAGCAGTTCTTC. It codes for CASSAPGQGVNEQFF.

The chain couples TRBV29-1 to TRBJ2-2, with D unclear. Germline loops: CDR1 SQVTM, CDR2 ANQGSEA. The V end lost 2 bases, the J end lost 5 bases, and 6 bases lay between the germline ends. The CDR3 loop spans 12 amino acids. This CDR3 reads CSVEFDTGELFF. As DNA, the CDR3 is TGCAGCGTTGAATTCGATACCGGGGAGCTGTTTTTT.

This clone has a handful of counts. This chain links TRBV6-8 with TRBJ2-7, with D possibly matching TRBD2 (6 bases). With 3 bases removed from V and 3 bases from J, the gap between germline ends came to 15 bases. Germline CDR1 reads MNHGY; CDR2 reads SAAAGT. The CDR3 runs to 15 residues. Here the CDR3 DNA reads TGTGCCAGCAGTTATCAAGCTAGCGTCGTCTACGAGCAGTACTTC. Residues: CASSYQASVVYEQYF.